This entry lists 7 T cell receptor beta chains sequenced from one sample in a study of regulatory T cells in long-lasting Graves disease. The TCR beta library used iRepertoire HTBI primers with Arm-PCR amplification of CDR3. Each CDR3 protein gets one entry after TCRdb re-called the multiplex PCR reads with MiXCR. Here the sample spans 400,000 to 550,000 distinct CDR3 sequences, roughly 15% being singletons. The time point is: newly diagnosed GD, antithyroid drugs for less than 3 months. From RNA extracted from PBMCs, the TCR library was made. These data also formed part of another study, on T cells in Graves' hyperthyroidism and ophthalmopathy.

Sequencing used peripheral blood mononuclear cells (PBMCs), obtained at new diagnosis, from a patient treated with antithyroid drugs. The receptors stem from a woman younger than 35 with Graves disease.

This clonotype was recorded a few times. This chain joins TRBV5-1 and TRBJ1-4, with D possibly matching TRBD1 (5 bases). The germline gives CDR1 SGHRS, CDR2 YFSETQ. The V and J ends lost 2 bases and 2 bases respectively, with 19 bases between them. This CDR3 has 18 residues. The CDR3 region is CASSLMNGQGATNEKLFF. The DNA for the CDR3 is TGCGCCAGCAGCTTAATGAATGGGCAGGGCGCTACTAATGAAAAACTGTTTTTT.

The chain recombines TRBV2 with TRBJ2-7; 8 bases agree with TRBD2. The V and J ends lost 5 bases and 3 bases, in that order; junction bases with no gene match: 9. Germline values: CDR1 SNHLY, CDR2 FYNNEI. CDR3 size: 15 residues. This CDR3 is CASSSFGGVSYEQYF. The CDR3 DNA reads TGTGCCAGCAGTTCATTCGGGGGGGTAAGCTACGAGCAGTACTTC.

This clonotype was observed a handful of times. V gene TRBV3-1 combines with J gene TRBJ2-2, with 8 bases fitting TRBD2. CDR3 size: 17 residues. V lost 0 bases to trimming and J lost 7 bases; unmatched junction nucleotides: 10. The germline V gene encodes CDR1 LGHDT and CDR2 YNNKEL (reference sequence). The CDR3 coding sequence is TGTGCCAGCAGCCAAGATCTGAGCGGGAGTTGGATCGGGGAGCTGTTTTTT. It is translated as CASSQDLSGSWIGELFF.

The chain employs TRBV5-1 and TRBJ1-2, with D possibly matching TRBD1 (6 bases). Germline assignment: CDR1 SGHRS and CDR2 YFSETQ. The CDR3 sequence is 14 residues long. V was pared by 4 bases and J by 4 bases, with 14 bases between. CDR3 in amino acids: CASSPDSASYGYTF. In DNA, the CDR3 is TGCGCCAGCAGCCCGGACAGCGCCAGCTATGGCTACACCTTC.

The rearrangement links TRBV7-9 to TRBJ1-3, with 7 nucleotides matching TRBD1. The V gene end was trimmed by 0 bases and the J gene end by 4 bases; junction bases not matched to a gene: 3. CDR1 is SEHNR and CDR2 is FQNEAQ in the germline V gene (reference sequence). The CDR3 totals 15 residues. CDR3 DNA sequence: TGTGCCAGCAGCTTAGCATCGGACAGGGGAAACACCATATATTTT. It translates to CASSLASDRGNTIYF. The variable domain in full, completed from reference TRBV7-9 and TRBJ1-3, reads DTGVSQNPRHKITKRGQNVTFRCDPISEHNRLYWYRQTLGQGPEFLTYFQNEAQLEKSRLLSDRFSAERPKGSFSTLEIQRTEQGDSAMYLCASSLASDRGNTIYFGEGSWLTVV.

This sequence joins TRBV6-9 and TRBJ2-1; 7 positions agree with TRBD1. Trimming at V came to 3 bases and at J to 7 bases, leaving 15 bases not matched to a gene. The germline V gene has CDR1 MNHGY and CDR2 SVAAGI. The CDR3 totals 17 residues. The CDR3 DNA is TGTGCCAGCAGTTACTCCATTGGGCAGGGGGTGAAGAATGAGCAGTTCTTC. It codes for CASSYSIGQGVKNEQFF.

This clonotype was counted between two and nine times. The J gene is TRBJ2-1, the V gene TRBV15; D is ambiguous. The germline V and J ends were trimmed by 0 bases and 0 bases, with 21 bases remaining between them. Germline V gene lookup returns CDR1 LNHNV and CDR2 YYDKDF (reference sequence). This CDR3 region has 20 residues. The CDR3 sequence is CATSRDVTFSAADSYNEQFF. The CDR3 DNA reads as TGTGCCACCAGCAGAGATGTCACCTTCTCGGCAGCCGACTCCTACAATGAGCAGTTCTTC.